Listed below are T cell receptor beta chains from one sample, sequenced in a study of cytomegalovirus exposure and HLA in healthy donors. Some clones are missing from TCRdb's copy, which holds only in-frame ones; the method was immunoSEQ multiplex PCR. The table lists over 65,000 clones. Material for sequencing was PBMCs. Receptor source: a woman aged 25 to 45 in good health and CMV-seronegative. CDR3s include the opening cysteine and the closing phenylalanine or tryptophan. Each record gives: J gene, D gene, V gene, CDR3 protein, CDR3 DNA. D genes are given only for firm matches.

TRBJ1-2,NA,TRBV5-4,CASSLRGKIWGYTF,TGTGCCAGCAGCTTGAGGGGGAAGATTTGGGGCTACACCTTC
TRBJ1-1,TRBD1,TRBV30,CAWSDRGAMNTEAFF,TGTGCCTGGAGTGACAGGGGTGCTATGAACACTGAAGCTTTCTTT
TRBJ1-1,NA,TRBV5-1,CASNEPDRSNTEAFF,TGCGCCAGCAACGAACCGGACAGATCGAACACTGAAGCTTTCTTT
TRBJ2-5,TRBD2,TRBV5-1,CASSRGLAGEETQYF,TGCGCCAGCAGCCGCGGTCTAGCGGGAGAAGAGACCCAGTACTTC
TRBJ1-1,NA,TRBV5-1,CASSLTVNTEAFF,TGCGCCAGCAGCCTAACAGTGAACACTGAAGCTTTCTTT
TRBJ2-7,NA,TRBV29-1,CSVDGDSGEQYF,TGCAGCGTTGACGGGGATTCTGGGGAGCAGTACTTC
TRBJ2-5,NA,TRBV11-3,CASSAGYQETQYF,TGTGCCAGCAGCGCGGGGTACCAAGAGACCCAGTACTTC
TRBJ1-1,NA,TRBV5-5,CASSRQLNMNTEAFF,TGTGCCAGCAGTAGACAGTTAAACATGAACACTGAAGCTTTCTTT
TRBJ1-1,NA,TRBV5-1,CASSLGGGTHTEAFF,TGCGCCAGCTCTCTAGGGGGAGGGACTCACACTGAAGCTTTCTTT
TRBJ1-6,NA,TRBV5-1,CASSLRQYNSPLHF,TGCGCCAGCAGCTTAAGACAGTATAATTCACCCCTCCACTTT
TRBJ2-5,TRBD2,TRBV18,CASSPTSPETQYF,TGTGCCAGCTCACCGACTAGCCCAGAGACCCAGTACTTC
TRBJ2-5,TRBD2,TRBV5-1,CASSWGFGLAGGQETQYF,TGCGCCAGCAGCTGGGGGTTTGGGCTAGCGGGGGGACAAGAGACCCAGTACTTC
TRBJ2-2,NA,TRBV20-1,CSARPTGELFF,TGCAGTGCTAGACCTACCGGGGAGCTGTTTTTT
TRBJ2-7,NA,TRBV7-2,CASSLGLLYEQYF,TGTGCCAGCAGCTTGGGACTCCTCTACGAGCAGTACTTC
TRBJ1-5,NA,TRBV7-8,CASSLRQGPSQPQHF,TGTGCCAGCAGCTTACGGCAGGGCCCTAGTCAGCCCCAGCATTTT
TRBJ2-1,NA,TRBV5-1,CASSLDGLINDNEQFF,TGCGCCAGCAGCTTGGATGGCTTAATAAACGACAATGAGCAGTTCTTC
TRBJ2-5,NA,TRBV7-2,CASSLGRGTRETQYF,TGTGCCAGCAGCTTGGGGAGGGGGACGAGGGAGACCCAGTACTTC
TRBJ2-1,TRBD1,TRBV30,CAWSLGQGAGSYNEQFF,TGTGCCTGGAGTCTCGGACAGGGGGCAGGCTCCTACAATGAGCAGTTCTTC
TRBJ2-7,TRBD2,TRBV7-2,CASSAQSGRRYEQYF,TGTGCCAGCAGCGCTCAAAGCGGGAGGCGCTACGAGCAGTACTTC
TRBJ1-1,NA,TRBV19,CASSIDGAAFF,TGTGCCAGTAGTATAGATGGTGCGGCTTTCTTT
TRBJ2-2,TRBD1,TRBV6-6,CASTLREGQAPGELFF,TGTGCCAGCACCTTACGAGAAGGACAGGCCCCCGGGGAGCTGTTTTTT
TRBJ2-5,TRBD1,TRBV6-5,CASSQQGAETQYF,TGTGCCAGCAGCCAACAGGGGGCGGAGACCCAGTACTTC
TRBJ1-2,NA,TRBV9,CASSVAGGGRPYGYTF,TGTGCCAGCAGCGTAGCCGGTGGAGGAAGACCCTATGGCTACACCTTC
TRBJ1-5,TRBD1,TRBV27,CASSPRQGYSNQPQHF,TGTGCCAGCAGTCCCCGACAGGGATATAGCAATCAGCCCCAGCATTTT
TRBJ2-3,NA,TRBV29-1,CSALLATVPDTQYF,TGCAGCGCCCTACTAGCTACCGTCCCAGATACGCAGTATTTT
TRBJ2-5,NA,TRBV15,CATSRDLREETQYF,TGTGCCACCAGCAGAGATCTGAGGGAGGAGACCCAGTACTTC
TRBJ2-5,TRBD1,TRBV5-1,CASSLYPTGYGETQYF,TGCGCCAGCAGCCTCTACCCGACAGGGTATGGTGAGACCCAGTACTTC
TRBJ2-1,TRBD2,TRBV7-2,CASSWTSGGDEQFF,TGTGCCAGCAGCTGGACTAGCGGTGGCGATGAGCAGTTCTTC
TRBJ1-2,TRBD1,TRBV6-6,CASSTGTGFYGYTF,TGTGCCAGCAGTACCGGGACAGGCTTCTATGGCTACACCTTC
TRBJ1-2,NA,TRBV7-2,CASSLLLDYGYTF,TGTGCCAGCAGCCTACTTCTGGACTATGGCTACACCTTC
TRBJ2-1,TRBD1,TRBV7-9,CASSSGQGADNEQFF,TGTGCCAGCAGCTCGGGACAGGGGGCGGACAATGAGCAGTTCTTC
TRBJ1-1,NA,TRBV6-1,CASSEWGGMNTEAFF,TGTGCCAGCAGTGAATGGGGCGGTATGAACACTGAAGCTTTCTTT
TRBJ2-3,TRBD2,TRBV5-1,CASSWGGSGTDTQYF,TGCGCCAGCAGCTGGGGCGGGAGTGGTACAGATACGCAGTATTTT
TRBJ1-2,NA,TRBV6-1,CASSEVAGDGGYTF,TGTGCCAGCAGTGAAGTGGCAGGGGATGGCGGCTACACCTTC
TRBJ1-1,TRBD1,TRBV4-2,CASSRDQGAGTEAFF,TGTGCCAGCAGCCGAGATCAGGGGGCGGGAACTGAAGCTTTCTTT